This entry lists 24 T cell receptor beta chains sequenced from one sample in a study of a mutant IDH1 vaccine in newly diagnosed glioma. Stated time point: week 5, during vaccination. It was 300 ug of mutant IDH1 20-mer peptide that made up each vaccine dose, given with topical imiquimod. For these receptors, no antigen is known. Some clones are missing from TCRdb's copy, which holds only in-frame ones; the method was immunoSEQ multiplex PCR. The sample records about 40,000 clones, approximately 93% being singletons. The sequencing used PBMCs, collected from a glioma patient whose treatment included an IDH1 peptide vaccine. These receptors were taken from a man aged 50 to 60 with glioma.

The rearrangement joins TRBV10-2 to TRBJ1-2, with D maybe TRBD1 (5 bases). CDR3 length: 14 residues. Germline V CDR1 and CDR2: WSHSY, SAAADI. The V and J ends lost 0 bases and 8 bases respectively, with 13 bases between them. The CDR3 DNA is TGCGCCAGCAGTGAGTCCGGGGCCACGGGGGGCTACACCTTC. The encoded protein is CASSESGATGGYTF.

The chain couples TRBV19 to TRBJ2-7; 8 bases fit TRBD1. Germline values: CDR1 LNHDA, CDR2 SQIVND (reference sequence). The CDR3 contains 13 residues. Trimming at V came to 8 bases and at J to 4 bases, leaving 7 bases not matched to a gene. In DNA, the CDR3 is TGTGCCAGTTCGTTCCAGGGGGCATACGAGCAGTACTTC. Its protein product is CASSFQGAYEQYF.

The DNA of the CDR3 is TGTGCCAGCAGACGACCGGGCGGGAGGTACGAGCAGTACTTC. As protein: CASRRPGGRYEQYF. This sequence joins TRBV11-2 and TRBJ2-7; 8 bases match TRBD2. Losses at the gene ends were 6 bases for V and 4 bases for J; bases not matched to a gene: 8. The CDR3 covers 14 residues. Germline values: CDR1 SGHAT, CDR2 FQNNGV.

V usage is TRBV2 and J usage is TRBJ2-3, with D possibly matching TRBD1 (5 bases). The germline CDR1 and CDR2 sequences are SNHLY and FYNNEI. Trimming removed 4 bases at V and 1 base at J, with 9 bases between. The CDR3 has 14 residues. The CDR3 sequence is CASSGGRGTDTQYF. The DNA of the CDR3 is TGTGCCAGCAGTGGGGGCAGGGGCACAGATACGCAGTATTTT.

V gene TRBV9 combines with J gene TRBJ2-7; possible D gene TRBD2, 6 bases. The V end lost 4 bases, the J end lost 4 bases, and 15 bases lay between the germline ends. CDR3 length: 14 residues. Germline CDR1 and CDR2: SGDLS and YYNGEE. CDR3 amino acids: CASSTYGGTYEQYF. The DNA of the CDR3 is TGTGCCAGCAGCACCTACGGGGGAACTTACGAGCAGTACTTC.

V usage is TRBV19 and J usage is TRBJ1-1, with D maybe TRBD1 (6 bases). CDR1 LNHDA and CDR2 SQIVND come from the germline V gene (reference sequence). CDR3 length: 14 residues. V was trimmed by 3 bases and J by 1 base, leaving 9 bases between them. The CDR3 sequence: CASSIDRTNTEAFF. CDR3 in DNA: TGTGCCAGTAGTATTGACAGGACGAACACTGAAGCTTTCTTT.

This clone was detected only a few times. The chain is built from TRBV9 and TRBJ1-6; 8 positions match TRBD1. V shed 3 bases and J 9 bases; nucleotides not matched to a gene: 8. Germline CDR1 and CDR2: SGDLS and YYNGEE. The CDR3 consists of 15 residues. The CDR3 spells CASSARGQGSSPLHF. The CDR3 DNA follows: TGTGCCAGCAGCGCCCGTGGACAGGGAAGTTCACCCCTCCACTTT.

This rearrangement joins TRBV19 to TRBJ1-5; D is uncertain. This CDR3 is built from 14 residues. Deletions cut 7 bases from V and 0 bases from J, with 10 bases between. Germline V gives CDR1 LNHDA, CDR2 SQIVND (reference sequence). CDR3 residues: CASNDRYSNQPQHF. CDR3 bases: TGTGCCAGTAACGACCGATATAGCAATCAGCCCCAGCATTTT.

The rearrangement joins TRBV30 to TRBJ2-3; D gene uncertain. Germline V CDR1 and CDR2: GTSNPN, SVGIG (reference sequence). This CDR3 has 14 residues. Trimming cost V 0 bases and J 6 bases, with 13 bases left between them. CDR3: CAWSVKGFTDTQYF. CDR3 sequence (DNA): TGTGCCTGGAGTGTAAAAGGGTTTACCGATACGCAGTATTTT.

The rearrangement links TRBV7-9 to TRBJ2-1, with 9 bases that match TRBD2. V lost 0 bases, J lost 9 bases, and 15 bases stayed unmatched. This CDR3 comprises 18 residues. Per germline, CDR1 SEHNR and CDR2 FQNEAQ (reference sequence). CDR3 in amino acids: CASSLAGAGGLAGREQFF. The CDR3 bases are TGTGCCAGCAGCTTAGCGGGGGCGGGGGGGCTCGCAGGCCGTGAGCAGTTCTTC.

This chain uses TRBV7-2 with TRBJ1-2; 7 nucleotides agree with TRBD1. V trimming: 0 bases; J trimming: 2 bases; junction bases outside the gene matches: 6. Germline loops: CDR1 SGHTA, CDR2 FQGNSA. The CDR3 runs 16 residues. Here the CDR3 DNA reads TGTGCCAGCAGCTTAGCTTACAGGGGAGCCAACTATGGCTACACCTTC. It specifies CASSLAYRGANYGYTF.

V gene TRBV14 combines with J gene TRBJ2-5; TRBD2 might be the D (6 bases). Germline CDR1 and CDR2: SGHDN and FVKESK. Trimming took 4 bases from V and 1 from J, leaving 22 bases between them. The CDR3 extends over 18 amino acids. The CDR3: CASSLYRGSGVGQETQYF. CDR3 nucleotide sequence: TGTGCCAGCAGCCTATACCGGGGATCGGGGGTCGGCCAAGAGACCCAGTACTTC.

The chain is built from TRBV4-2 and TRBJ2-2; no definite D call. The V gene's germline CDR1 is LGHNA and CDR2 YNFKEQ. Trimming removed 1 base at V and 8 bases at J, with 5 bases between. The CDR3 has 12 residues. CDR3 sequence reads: CASSQGEGELFF. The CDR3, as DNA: TGTGCCAGCAGCCAAGGGGAAGGGGAGCTGTTTTTT.

The CDR3 bases are TGTGCCAGTAGTAGACACAAGCGGGCCAGCTCCTACGAGCAGTACTTC. It encodes CASSRHKRASSYEQYF. The V gene is TRBV19, the J gene TRBJ2-7; a weak D match, TRBD2 (6 bases). Between the trimmed V and J ends, which lost 4 bases and 0 bases, there was a span of 16 bases. CDR1 is LNHDA, CDR2 SQIVND, per germline (reference sequence). CDR3 size: 16 residues.

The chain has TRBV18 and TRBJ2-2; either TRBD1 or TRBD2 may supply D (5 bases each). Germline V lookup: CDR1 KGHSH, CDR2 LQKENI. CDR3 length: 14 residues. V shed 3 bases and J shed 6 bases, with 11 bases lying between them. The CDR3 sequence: CASSPGTDSGELFF. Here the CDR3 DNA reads TGTGCCAGCTCACCCGGGACCGACTCCGGGGAGCTGTTTTTT.

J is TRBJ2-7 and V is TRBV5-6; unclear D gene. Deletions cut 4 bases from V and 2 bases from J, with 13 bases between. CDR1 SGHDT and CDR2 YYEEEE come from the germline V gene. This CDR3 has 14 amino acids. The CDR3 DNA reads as TGTGCCAGCAGCGGTACAGCGCCTCCCTACGAGCAGTACTTC. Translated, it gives CASSGTAPPYEQYF.

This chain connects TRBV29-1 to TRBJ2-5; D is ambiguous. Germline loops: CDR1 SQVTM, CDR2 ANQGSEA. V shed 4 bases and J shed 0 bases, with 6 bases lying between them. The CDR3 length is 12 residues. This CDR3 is CSVVGNQETQYF. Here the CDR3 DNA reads TGCAGCGTTGTGGGGAACCAAGAGACCCAGTACTTC. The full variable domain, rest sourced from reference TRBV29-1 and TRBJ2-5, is SAVISQKPSRDICQRGTSLTIQCQVDSQVTMMFWYRQQPGQSLTLIATANQGSEATYESGFVIDKFPISRPNLTFSTLTVSNMSPEDSSIYLCSVVGNQETQYFGPGTRLLVL.

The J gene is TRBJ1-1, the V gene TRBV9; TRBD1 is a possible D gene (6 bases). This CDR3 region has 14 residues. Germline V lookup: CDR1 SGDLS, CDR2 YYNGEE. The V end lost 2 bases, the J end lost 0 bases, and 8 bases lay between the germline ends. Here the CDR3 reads CASSVGDMNTEAFF. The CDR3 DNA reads TGTGCCAGCAGCGTGGGGGACATGAACACTGAAGCTTTCTTT.

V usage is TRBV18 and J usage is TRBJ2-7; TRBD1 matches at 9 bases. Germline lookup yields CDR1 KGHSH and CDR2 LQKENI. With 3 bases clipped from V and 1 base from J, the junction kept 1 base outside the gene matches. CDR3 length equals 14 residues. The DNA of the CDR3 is TGTGCCAGCTCACCTGGGACAGGGTCCTACGAGCAGTACTTC. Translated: CASSPGTGSYEQYF.

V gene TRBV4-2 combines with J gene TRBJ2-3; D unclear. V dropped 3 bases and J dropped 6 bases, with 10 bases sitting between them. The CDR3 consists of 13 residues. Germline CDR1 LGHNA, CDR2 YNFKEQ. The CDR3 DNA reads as TGTGCCAGCAGCCAGCGGCCTAGGGATACGCAGTATTTT. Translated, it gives CASSQRPRDTQYF.

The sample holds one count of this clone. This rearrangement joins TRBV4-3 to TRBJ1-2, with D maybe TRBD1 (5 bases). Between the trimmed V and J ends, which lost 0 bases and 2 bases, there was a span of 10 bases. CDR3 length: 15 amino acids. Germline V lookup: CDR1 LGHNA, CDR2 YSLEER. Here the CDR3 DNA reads TGCGCCAGCAGCCAAGAGCCGGGGGTGAACTATGGCTACACCTTC. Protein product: CASSQEPGVNYGYTF.

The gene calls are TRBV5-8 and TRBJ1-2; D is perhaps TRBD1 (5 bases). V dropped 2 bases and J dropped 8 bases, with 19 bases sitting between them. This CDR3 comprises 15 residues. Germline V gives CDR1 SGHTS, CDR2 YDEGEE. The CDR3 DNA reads TGTGCCAGCAGCTTTGAAGGGGAATTACGGGGCGGCTACACCTTC. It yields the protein CASSFEGELRGGYTF. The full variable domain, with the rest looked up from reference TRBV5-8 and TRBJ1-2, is EAGVTQSPTHLIKTRGQQATLRCSPISGHTSVYWYQQALGLGLQFLLWYDEGEERNRGNFPPRFSGRQFPNYSSELNVNALELEDSALYLCASSFEGELRGGYTFGSGTRLTVV.

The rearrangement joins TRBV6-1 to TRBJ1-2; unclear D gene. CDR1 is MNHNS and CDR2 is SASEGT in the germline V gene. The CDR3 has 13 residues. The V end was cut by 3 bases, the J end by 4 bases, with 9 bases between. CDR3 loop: CASSDYLLYGYTF. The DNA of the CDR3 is TGTGCCAGCAGTGACTACCTCCTCTATGGCTACACCTTC.

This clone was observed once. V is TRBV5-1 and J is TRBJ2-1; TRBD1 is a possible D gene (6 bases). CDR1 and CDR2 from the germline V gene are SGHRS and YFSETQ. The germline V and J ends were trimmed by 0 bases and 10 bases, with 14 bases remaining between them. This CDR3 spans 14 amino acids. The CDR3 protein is CASSLGYGGHEQFF. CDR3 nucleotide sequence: TGCGCCAGCAGCTTGGGTTATGGGGGACACGAGCAGTTCTTC.